The clone carrying this T cell receptor beta chain was counted once. The data derive from a study of cytomegalovirus exposure and HLA in healthy donors. About the study: Researchers found that under 90% of over 350 genotyped donors fell within the Caucasian-associated ancestry cluster.

The PCR made use of 60 Vbeta and 13 Jbeta primers. The table came from immunoSEQ multiplex PCR; TCRdb's copy has only in-frame clones and leaves some out. The data show about 160,000 clones, approximately 84% seen once. CDR1 KGHSH and CDR2 LQKENI come from the germline V gene. The CDR3 spans 14 residues. The ends lost 0 bases at V and 8 bases at J; junction bases unmatched: 4. This TCR derives from a male donor in good health and CMV-seropositive. The material sequenced was PBMCs. The rearrangement links TRBV18 to TRBJ2-1, with TRBD2 identical over 7 bases. The CDR3 coding sequence is TGTGCCAGCTCACCACCTGGGGGGGACGATGAGCAGTTCTTC. This sequence encodes CASSPPGGDDEQFF.